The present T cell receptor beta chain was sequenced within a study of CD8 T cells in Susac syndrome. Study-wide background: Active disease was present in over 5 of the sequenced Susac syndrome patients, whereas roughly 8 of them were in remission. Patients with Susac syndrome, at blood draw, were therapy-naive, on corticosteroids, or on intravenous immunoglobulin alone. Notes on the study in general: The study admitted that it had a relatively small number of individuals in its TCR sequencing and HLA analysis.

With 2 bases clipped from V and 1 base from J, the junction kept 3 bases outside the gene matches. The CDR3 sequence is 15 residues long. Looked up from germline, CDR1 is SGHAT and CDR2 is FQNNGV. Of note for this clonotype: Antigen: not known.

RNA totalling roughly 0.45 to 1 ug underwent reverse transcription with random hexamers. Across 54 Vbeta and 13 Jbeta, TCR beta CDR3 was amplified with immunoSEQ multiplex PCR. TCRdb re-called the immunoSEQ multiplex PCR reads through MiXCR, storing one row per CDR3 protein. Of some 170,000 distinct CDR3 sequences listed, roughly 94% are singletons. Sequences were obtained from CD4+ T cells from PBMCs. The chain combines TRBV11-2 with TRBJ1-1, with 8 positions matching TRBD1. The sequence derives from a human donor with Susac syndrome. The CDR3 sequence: CASSLTGQGNTEAFF. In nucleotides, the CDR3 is TGTGCCAGCAGCTTAACCGGACAGGGGAACACTGAAGCTTTCTTT.